These 10 T cell receptor beta chains were all obtained from the same sample, sequenced in a study of blood T cell repertoires in COVID-19. Using immunoSEQ multiplex PCR, the repertoire was profiled, and TCRdb retains in-frame clones only, with some absent. The sample contains fewer than 350,000 clones, about 90% of which appear only once. The sequenced material came from PBMCs or T cells enriched from blood (not recorded which). The receptors derive from a woman aged 30 to 39 with acute COVID-19.

The chain employs TRBV28 and TRBJ2-2; 8 bases map to TRBD1. This CDR3 contains 16 residues. The J segment lost 5 bases and the V segment lost 3 bases, leaving 8 bases of the junction unmatched. The germline gives CDR1 MDHEN, CDR2 SYDVKM. This CDR3 reads CASSFRQGAWTGELFF. In nucleotides, the CDR3 is TGTGCCAGCAGTTTCAGGCAGGGGGCTTGGACCGGGGAGCTGTTTTTT.

The chain employs TRBV21-1 and TRBJ1-6; the table calls TRBD1, which could not be checked here. TRBV21-1 is a listed pseudogene. This CDR3 is built from 17 residues. The CDR3 region has the DNA TGTGCCAGCAGCGTGAGTCAGGGGGAGATCTATAATTCACCCCTCCACTTT. Translation gives CASSVSQGEIYNSPLHF.

The genes are TRBV5-6 and TRBJ2-1, with 7 positions matching TRBD1. The junction had 6 bases not matched to a gene; V was cut back by 4 bases and J by 5 bases. From germline, CDR1 is SGHDT and CDR2 YYEEEE. This CDR3 comprises 14 residues. CDR3: CASSELQGNNEQFF. In DNA form, the CDR3 reads TGTGCCAGCAGCGAATTACAGGGGAACAATGAGCAGTTCTTC.

The chain has TRBV4-2 and TRBJ2-7; TRBD2 agrees at 11 bases. Trimming took 2 bases from V and 6 from J; bases not matched to a gene: 3. The length of the CDR3 is 14 residues. The germline V gene encodes CDR1 LGHNA and CDR2 YNFKEQ. The CDR3 DNA follows: TGTGCCAGCAGCCAATCCGGGACTAGCGGCGAGCAGTACTTC. Translated, it gives CASSQSGTSGEQYF.

V and J are TRBV14 and TRBJ2-6; 12 bases are shared with TRBD2. J was trimmed by 5 bases and V by 3 bases; bases with no gene match: 11. This CDR3 comprises 19 residues. CDR1 is SGHDN, CDR2 FVKESK, per germline. In DNA form, the CDR3 reads TGTGCCAGCAGCCAGGGTGGACTAGCGGGACCATTGCGGGCCAACGTCCTGACTTTC. This encodes CASSQGGLAGPLRANVLTF.

CDR3 nucleotides: TGTGCCAGCAGGTTAGACTCGTCCCACGAGCAGTACTTC. Amino acids: CASRLDSSHEQYF. The gene calls are TRBV28 and TRBJ2-7; D uncertain. The CDR3 is made up of 13 amino acids. Trimming took 6 bases from V and 5 from J, leaving 14 bases between them. Looked up from germline, CDR1 is MDHEN and CDR2 is SYDVKM.

The chain has TRBV2 and TRBJ1-2; tentatively, D is TRBD1 (6 bases). Germline V CDR1 and CDR2: SNHLY, FYNNEI. The CDR3 extends over 12 amino acids. Trimming stripped 10 bases from V and 2 bases from J, with 11 bases between. CDR3 in DNA: TGTGCCATCGATAGGGGGAACTATGGCTACACCTTC. As protein: CAIDRGNYGYTF.

The genes are TRBV7-9 and TRBJ2-2, with a possible D match to TRBD1 (6 bases). The CDR3 is 14 residues long. V lost 4 bases to trimming and J lost 6 bases, with 12 bases between them. In germline, CDR1 is SEHNR, CDR2 FQNEAQ (reference sequence). CDR3 DNA sequence: TGTGCCAGCAGCTCTTCATCAGGGGCCGGGGAGCTGTTTTTT. It translates to CASSSSSGAGELFF.

This clone was found a few times. This chain uses TRBV28 with TRBJ2-2; D possibly corresponds to TRBD2 (7 bases). The CDR3 has 16 residues. The germline V gene has CDR1 MDHEN and CDR2 SYDVKM. The V and J ends lost 5 bases and 7 bases respectively, with 20 bases between them. CDR3 in amino acids: CASSPPGREGVGELFF. CDR3 coding DNA: TGTGCCAGCAGTCCCCCAGGGAGGGAGGGGGTCGGGGAGCTGTTTTTT.

The chain recombines TRBV19 with TRBJ1-1, with a possible D match to TRBD1 (6 bases). Germline V CDR1 and CDR2: LNHDA, SQIVND (reference sequence). This CDR3 has 15 residues. V shed 7 bases and J shed 1 base, with 16 bases lying between them. CDR3 DNA: TGTGCCAGTATAGAATTCGGGACAAAGAACACTGAAGCTTTCTTT. This translates into CASIEFGTKNTEAFF.